This paragraph covers one T cell receptor beta chain sequence. Its antigen is currently unknown. This sample was taken from a study of T cell repertoires in cytomegalovirus infection. Overall study: Researchers turned to recently identified HLA-C-restricted CMV epitopes as well as well-studied HLA-B-restricted ones. Indicated by public TCR beta signatures were CMV infection and matching HLA type.

This CDR3 is built from 14 residues. Trimming took off 5 bases at V and 0 bases at J, with 10 bases between the two ends. Germline assignment: CDR1 SGHVS and CDR2 FNYEAQ. Whole-study results and caveats: In two of eight donors, the top clonotype was HLA-C-restricted CMV-specific. Summed frequency of public TCR beta families distinguished CMV carriers with the relevant HLA.

TCRdb reprocessed the reads via MiXCR and lists one record per CDR3 protein. The sample contains about 890,000 distinct CDR3 sequences, less than 35% of which appear only once. The chain joins TRBV7-6 to TRBJ1-2; D is possibly TRBD1 (5 bases). This sample comprised cultured CD8+ T cells from PBMCs, obtained from culture after CMV antigen stimulation. The TCR originated in a human donor in good health (CMV status not recorded). Some clones in this sample may be carry-over from other donors' samples. This chain's CDR3 is CASSPRETNYGYTF. The CDR3, as DNA: TGTGCCAGCAGCCCCAGGGAAACTAACTATGGCTACACCTTC.